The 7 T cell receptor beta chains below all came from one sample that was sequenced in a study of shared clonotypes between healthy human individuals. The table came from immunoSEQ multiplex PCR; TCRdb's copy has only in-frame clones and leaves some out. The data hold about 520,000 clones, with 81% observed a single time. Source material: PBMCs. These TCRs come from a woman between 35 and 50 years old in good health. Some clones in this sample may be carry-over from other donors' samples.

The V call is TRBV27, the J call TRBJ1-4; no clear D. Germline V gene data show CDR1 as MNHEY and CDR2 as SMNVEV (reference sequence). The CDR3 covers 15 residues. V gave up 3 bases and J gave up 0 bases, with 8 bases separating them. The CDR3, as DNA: TGTGCCAGCAGTTTGGCTTTTGCAACTAATGAAAAACTGTTTTTT. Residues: CASSLAFATNEKLFF.

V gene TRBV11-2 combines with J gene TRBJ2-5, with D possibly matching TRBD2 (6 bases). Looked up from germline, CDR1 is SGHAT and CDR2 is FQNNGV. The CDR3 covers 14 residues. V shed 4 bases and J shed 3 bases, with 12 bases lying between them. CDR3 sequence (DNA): TGTGCCAGCAGCTGGAGGGCTAGTGAAGAGACCCAGTACTTC. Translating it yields CASSWRASEETQYF.

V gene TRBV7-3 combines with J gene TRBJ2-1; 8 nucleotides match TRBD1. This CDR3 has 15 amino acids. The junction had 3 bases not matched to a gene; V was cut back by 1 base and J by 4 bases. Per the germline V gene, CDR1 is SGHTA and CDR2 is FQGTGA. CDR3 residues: CASSLKGTGYNEQFF. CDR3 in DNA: TGTGCCAGCAGCTTAAAGGGGACAGGTTACAATGAGCAGTTCTTC.

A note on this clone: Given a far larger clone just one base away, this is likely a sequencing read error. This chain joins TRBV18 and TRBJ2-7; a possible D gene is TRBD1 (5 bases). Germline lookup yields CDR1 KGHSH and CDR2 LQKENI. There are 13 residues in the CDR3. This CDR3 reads CASPPNTGYEQYF. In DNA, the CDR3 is TGTGCCAGCCCACCAAACACAGGCTACGAGCAGTACTTC.

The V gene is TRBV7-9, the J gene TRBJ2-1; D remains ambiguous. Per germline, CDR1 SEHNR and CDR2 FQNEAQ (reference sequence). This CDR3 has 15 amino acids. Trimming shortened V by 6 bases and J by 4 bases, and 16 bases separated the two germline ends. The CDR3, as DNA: TGTGCCAGCAGGTCCCCGGGTTGGGGATACAATGAGCAGTTCTTC. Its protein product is CASRSPGWGYNEQFF.

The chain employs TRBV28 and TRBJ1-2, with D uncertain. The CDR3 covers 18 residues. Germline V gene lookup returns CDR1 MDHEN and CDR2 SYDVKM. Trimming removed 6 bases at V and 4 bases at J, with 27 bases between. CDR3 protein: CASSLSGPRTPVGYGYTF. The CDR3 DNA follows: TGTGCCAGCAGCTTGAGTGGGCCCCGGACGCCGGTTGGCTATGGCTACACCTTC.

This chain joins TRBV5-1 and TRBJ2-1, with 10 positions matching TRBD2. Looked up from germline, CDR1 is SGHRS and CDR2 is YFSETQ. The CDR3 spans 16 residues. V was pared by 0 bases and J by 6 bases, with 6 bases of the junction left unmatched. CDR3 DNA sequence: TGCGCCAGCAGCTTGGGGCCTAGCGGGGGAACCAATGAGCAGTTCTTC. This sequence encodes CASSLGPSGGTNEQFF.